Presented here are 8 T cell receptor beta chains from one specimen sequenced in a study of shared clonotypes between healthy human individuals. Generated by immunoSEQ multiplex PCR, the TCRdb table keeps only in-frame clones and is missing some. Here the sample spans hundreds of thousands of clones, roughly 79% being singletons. The material sequenced was PBMCs. These receptors were collected from a woman aged 40 to 50 in good health. Some clones in this sample may be carry-over from other donors' samples.

This clone appeared once. V and J are TRBV30 and TRBJ1-2; 8 bases line up with TRBD1. J was trimmed by 10 bases and V by 3 bases; bases with no gene match: 10. This CDR3 contains 13 residues. CDR1 is GTSNPN and CDR2 is SVGIG in the germline V gene (reference sequence). Written as DNA, the CDR3 is TGTGCCTGGAGCGCCCTTGGACAGGGAGACTACACCTTC. It is translated as CAWSALGQGDYTF.

This chain links TRBV6-5 with TRBJ2-7, with 7 bases matching TRBD2. CDR1 MNHEY and CDR2 SVGAGI come from the germline V gene. This CDR3 region has 14 residues. Unmatched junction bases numbered 6, after V lost 5 bases and J lost 2 bases. The CDR3 protein is CASSPPSGTYEQYF. The CDR3 DNA reads as TGTGCCAGCAGTCCCCCCAGCGGGACCTACGAGCAGTACTTC.

This clone has just a few counts. The CDR3 region is CASSLQGRHYGYTF. The CDR3 DNA reads TGTGCCAGCAGCCTGCAAGGTCGTCACTATGGCTACACCTTC. This chain joins TRBV7-2 and TRBJ1-2; D call uncertain. The CDR3 runs to 14 residues. Trimming removed 5 bases at V and 3 bases at J, with 13 bases between. Germline V gives CDR1 SGHTA, CDR2 FQGNSA.

In DNA, the CDR3 is TGTGCCAGTAGTATGAATAGCGGGGCTCTCGGGGTCGGGGAGCTGTTTTTT. It translates to CASSMNSGALGVGELFF. The chain recombines TRBV19 with TRBJ2-2, with TRBD2 identical over 8 bases. Germline-derived CDR1 and CDR2 are LNHDA and SQIVND (reference sequence). The CDR3 contains 17 residues. Trimming took 3 bases from V and 7 from J; bases not matched to a gene: 13.

The gene calls are TRBV28 and TRBJ2-7, with TRBD2 matching over 7 bases. The germline CDR1 and CDR2 sequences are MDHEN and SYDVKM. The V segment lost 2 bases and the J segment 0 bases; nucleotides outside the gene matches: 7. The CDR3 is made up of 16 amino acids. CDR3 amino acids: CASSLPLAATSYEQYF. CDR3 in DNA: TGTGCCAGCAGTTTACCCCTAGCGGCTACCTCCTACGAGCAGTACTTC.

The CDR3 nucleotides read TGCGCCAGCAGCTCGCTCCTGACTAGCGACAATGAGCAGTTCTTC. Protein: CASSSLLTSDNEQFF. The J gene is TRBJ2-1, the V gene TRBV5-1; 8 nucleotides align to TRBD2. Germline V CDR1 and CDR2: SGHRS, YFSETQ. CDR3 size: 15 residues. V lost 3 bases and J lost 5; bases outside the gene matches: 7. The whole variable domain, remainder taken from reference TRBV5-1 and TRBJ2-1, is KAGVTQTPRYLIKTRGQQVTLSCSPISGHRSVSWYQQTPGQGLQFLFEYFSETQRNKGNFPGRFSGRQFSNSRSEMNVSTLELGDSALYLCASSSLLTSDNEQFFGPGTRLTVL.

The V call is TRBV19, the J call TRBJ2-7; 8 bases are shared with TRBD1. J gave up 3 bases and V 7 bases, and 11 bases lay outside the gene matches. From germline, CDR1 is LNHDA and CDR2 SQIVND (reference sequence). The CDR3 loop spans 15 amino acids. This chain's CDR3 is CASMGWQGARYEQYF. CDR3 DNA: TGTGCCAGTATGGGGTGGCAGGGGGCGCGCTACGAGCAGTACTTC.

This clone was observed a few times. V is TRBV25-1 and J is TRBJ2-1; 8 positions agree with TRBD2. There are 18 residues in the CDR3. CDR1 and CDR2 (germline): MGHDK, SYGVNS. The V and J ends lost 3 bases and 7 bases, in that order; junction bases with no gene match: 17. The CDR3 here is CASSEGRTGGPSGNEQFF. In nucleotides, the CDR3 is TGTGCCAGCAGTGAGGGCAGGACGGGAGGGCCGAGTGGAAATGAGCAGTTCTTC.